Shown below are 7 T cell receptor beta chains from a single sample sequenced in a study of T cell clonotyping in hematopoietic cell transplantation (dated by TCRdb to the early 2020s). Libraries came from the immunoSEQ multiplex PCR assay. TCRdb provides this immuneACCESS table in a form limited to in-frame rearrangements. Some clones are lacking; in checked studies, under half of them reflect an unresolved V gene, and why the rest are absent is not known. This sample comprises roughly 30,000 clones, under 90% of them detected only once. Around 1.8% of the sample rests with the top ten. Interpreted using the paper, the time point label stands for: recipient sample about 28 days before transplant, after cytoreduction. The specimen comprised peripheral blood mononuclear cells, sampled before stem cell transplant. The receptors stem from a man aged 35-49 years with acute myeloid leukemia. Some clones in this sample may be carry-over from other donors' samples.

The rearrangement uses TRBV29-1 and TRBJ1-1, with a weak D call TRBD1 (6 bases). CDR3 length: 12 residues. Germline V CDR1 and CDR2: SQVTM, ANQGSEA. V lost 7 bases and J 6 bases, leaving 15 bases between the germline ends. CDR3 loop: CSGEQGMAEAFF. The CDR3 DNA sequence: TGCAGCGGGGAACAGGGTATGGCTGAAGCTTTCTTT.

The CDR3, as DNA: TGTGCCAGCAGCTTGGTTAAGACTAACTATGGCTACACCTTC. As protein: CASSLVKTNYGYTF. The chain uses TRBV5-6 and TRBJ1-2; D gene uncertain. CDR3 size: 14 residues. Trimming took 0 bases from V and 0 from J, leaving 6 bases between them. CDR1 is SGHDT, CDR2 YYEEEE, per germline.

The V and J genes are TRBV5-1 and TRBJ1-1; TRBD1 agrees at 9 bases. V was clipped by 4 bases and J by 1 base; unmatched bases: 2. CDR1 and CDR2 from the germline V gene are SGHRS and YFSETQ. The CDR3 consists of 14 residues. CDR3: CASSGGQGNTEAFF. The CDR3 bases are TGCGCCAGCAGCGGGGGACAGGGGAACACTGAAGCTTTCTTT.

This chain links TRBV5-4 with TRBJ2-7, with TRBD1 matching 7 bases. Looked up from germline, CDR1 is SGHNT and CDR2 is YYREEE (reference sequence). This CDR3 comprises 15 residues. V lost 5 bases to trimming and J lost 7 bases; unmatched junction nucleotides: 15. The CDR3 DNA reads TGTGCCAGCAGGGAAGGGGGCAGTTTCCTAGGGGAGCAGTACTTC. This sequence encodes CASREGGSFLGEQYF. The full variable domain, rest sourced from reference TRBV5-4 and TRBJ2-7, is ETGVTQSPTHLIKTRGQQVTLRCSSQSGHNTVSWYQQALGQGPQFIFQYYREEENGRGNFPPRFSGLQFPNYSSELNVNALELDDSALYLCASREGGSFLGEQYFGPGTRLTVT.

The V call is TRBV6-4, the J call TRBJ2-1, with 11 nucleotides matching TRBD2. Germline loops: CDR1 MRHNA, CDR2 SNTAGT. The CDR3 loop spans 15 amino acids. J gave up 3 bases and V 4 bases, and 2 bases lay outside the gene matches. The CDR3 loop reads CASSGTSGSYNEQFF. CDR3 nucleotide sequence: TGTGCCAGCAGTGGCACTAGCGGGAGCTACAATGAGCAGTTCTTC.

This clone was found once. The chain links TRBV11-2 to TRBJ1-2, with D possibly matching TRBD1 (5 bases). CDR1 and CDR2 from the germline V gene are SGHAT and FQNNGV. With 3 bases removed from V and 8 bases from J, the gap between germline ends came to 10 bases. This CDR3 region has 12 residues. CDR3 loop: CASSLGLGGYTF. In DNA form, the CDR3 reads TGTGCCAGCAGCTTGGGACTAGGGGGCTACACCTTC. Full variable domain (remainder filled in from reference TRBV11-2 and TRBJ1-2): EAGVAQSPRYKIIEKRQSVAFWCNPISGHATLYWYQQILGQGPKLLIQFQNNGVVDDSQLPKDRFSAERLKGVDSTLKIQPAKLEDSAVYLCASSLGLGGYTFGSGTRLTVV.

This clone was detected only a few times. CDR3 residues: CASSQGLSYNEQFF. The CDR3 nucleotides read TGTGCCAGTAGTCAGGGGCTCTCCTACAATGAGCAGTTCTTC. The chain couples TRBV19 to TRBJ2-1, with D possibly matching TRBD1 (6 bases). Trimming left V 5 bases short and J 0 bases short, with 8 bases between. The CDR3 runs 14 residues. The V gene's germline CDR1 is LNHDA and CDR2 SQIVND (reference sequence).